The 4 T cell receptor beta chains reported below all come from one sample, sequenced in a study of cytomegalovirus exposure and HLA in healthy donors. 13 Jbeta primers and 60 Vbeta primers were used for the PCR. Here immunoSEQ multiplex PCR was the method, and the copy in TCRdb shows in-frame clones only, minus some. The sample consists of 80,000 or so clones, approximately 70% of them appearing once. Sequenced material: PBMCs. The receptor source for this set is a man in his 60s in good health and CMV-seropositive.

Here the CDR3 reads CASSPTGGSSYNEQFF. In nucleotides, the CDR3 is TGTGCCAGCAGCCCCACTGGCGGGAGCTCCTACAATGAGCAGTTCTTC. The rearrangement joins TRBV7-8 to TRBJ2-1, with 7 bases fitting TRBD2. Germline V gives CDR1 SGHVS, CDR2 FQNEAQ. This CDR3 region has 16 residues. Germline trimming cut 5 bases from V and 0 bases from J; bases unmatched to any gene: 7.

The CDR3 region is CASSYGYQRPYEQYF. The CDR3, as DNA: TGTGCCAGCAGTTATGGGTATCAGAGGCCCTACGAGCAGTACTTC. The chain joins TRBV28 to TRBJ2-5; D uncertain. The J call may be in error: the DNA end matches TRBJ2-7 better. CDR1 and CDR2 from the germline V gene are MDHEN and SYDVKM. The CDR3 extends over 15 amino acids.

Remarks on this clone: The germline gene is not matched at one end of the junction; a read error may be the cause. CDR3 nucleotide sequence: TGCGCCAGCAGCCAAGATGGACTAGTAGATGGCCACACCTTC. This encodes CASSQDGLVDGHTF. The chain is built from TRBV4-1 and TRBJ1-2, with no clear D. The V gene's germline CDR1 is MGHRA and CDR2 YSYEKL. This CDR3 is built from 14 residues.

The V call is TRBV5-5, the J call TRBJ1-1; TRBD1 is a possible D gene (6 bases). Germline assignment: CDR1 SGHKS and CDR2 YYEKEE (reference sequence). Trimming pared 0 bases from V and 11 bases from J, leaving 17 bases between. The CDR3 is 14 residues long. CDR3 in DNA: TGTGCCAGCAGCTTGGGACAGGCACTAAGGCACGCTTTCTTT. Amino acid sequence: CASSLGQALRHAFF.